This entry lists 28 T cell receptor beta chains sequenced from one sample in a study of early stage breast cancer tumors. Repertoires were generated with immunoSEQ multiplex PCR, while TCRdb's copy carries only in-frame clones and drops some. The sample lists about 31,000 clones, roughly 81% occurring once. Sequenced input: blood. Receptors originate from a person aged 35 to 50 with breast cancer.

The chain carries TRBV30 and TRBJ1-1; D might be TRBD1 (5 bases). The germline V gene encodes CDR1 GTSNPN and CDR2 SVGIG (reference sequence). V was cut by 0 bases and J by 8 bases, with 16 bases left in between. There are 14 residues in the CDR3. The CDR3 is CAWSVQIRGTEAFF. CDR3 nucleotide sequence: TGTGCCTGGAGTGTACAAATTAGGGGCACAGAAGCTTTCTTT.

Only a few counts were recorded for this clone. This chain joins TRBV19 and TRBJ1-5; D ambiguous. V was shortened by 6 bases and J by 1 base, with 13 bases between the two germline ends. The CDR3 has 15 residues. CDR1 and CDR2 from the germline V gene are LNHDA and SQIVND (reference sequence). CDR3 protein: CASRQMLGSNQPQHF. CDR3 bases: TGTGCCAGTAGACAGATGCTAGGGAGCAATCAGCCCCAGCATTTT.

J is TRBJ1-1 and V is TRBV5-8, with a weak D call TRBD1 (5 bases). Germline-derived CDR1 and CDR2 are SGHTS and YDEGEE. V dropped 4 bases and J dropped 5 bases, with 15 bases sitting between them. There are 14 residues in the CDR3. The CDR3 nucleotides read TGTGCCAGCAGCCTCGGGACGGCAAGGACTGAAGCTTTCTTT. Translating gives CASSLGTARTEAFF.

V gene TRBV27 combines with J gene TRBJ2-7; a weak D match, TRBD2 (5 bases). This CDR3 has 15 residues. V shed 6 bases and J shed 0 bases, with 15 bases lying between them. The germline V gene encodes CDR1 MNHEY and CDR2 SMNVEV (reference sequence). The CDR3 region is CASSPGFSSSYEQYF. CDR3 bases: TGTGCCAGCAGCCCGGGATTCTCAAGCTCCTACGAGCAGTACTTC.

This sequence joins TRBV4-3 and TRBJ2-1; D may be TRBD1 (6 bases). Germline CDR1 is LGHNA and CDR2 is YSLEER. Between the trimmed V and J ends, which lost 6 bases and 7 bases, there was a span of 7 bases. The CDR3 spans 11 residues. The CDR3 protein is CASSQGNEQFF. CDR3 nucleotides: TGCGCCAGCAGTCAGGGGAATGAGCAGTTCTTC.

CDR3 DNA: TGTGCCAGCACCAGGGAAATTACGGACACTGAAGCTTTCTTT. This encodes CASTREITDTEAFF. The chain has TRBV2 and TRBJ1-1, with D possibly matching TRBD1 (5 bases). This CDR3 is 14 amino acids long. Trimming took off 7 bases at V and 3 bases at J, with 15 bases between the two ends. The germline CDR1 and CDR2 sequences are SNHLY and FYNNEI.

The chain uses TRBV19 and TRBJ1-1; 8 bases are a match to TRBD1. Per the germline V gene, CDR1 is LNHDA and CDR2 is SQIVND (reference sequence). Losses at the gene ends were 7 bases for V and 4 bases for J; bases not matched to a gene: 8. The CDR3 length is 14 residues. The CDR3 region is CASIKQGGGTEAFF. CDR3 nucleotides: TGTGCCAGTATTAAACAGGGGGGGGGCACTGAAGCTTTCTTT.

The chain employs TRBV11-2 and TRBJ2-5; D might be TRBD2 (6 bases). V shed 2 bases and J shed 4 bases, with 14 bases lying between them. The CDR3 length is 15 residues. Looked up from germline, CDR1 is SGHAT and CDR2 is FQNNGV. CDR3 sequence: CASSLWGELGETQYF. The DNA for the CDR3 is TGTGCCAGCAGCTTATGGGGGGAGCTTGGAGAGACCCAGTACTTC.

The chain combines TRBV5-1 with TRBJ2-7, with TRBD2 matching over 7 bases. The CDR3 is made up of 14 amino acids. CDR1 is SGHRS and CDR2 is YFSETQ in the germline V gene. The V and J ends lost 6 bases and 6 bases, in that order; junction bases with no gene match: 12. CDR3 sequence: CASNSGLSSLEQYF. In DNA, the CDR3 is TGCGCCAGCAACTCGGGACTAAGCTCACTCGAGCAGTACTTC.

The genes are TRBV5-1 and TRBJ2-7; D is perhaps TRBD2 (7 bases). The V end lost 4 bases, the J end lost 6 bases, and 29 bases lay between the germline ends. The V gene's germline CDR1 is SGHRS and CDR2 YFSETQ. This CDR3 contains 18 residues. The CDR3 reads CASSDRGGAGRENPEQYF. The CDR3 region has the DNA TGCGCCAGCAGCGACCGAGGGGGGGCCGGGCGGGAGAATCCCGAGCAGTACTTC.

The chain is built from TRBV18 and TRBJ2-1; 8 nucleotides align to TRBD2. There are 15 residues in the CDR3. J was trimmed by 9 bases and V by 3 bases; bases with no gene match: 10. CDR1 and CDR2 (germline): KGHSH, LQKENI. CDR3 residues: CASSPISGSFSEQFF. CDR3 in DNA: TGTGCCAGCTCACCTATCAGCGGGAGTTTTAGTGAGCAGTTCTTC.

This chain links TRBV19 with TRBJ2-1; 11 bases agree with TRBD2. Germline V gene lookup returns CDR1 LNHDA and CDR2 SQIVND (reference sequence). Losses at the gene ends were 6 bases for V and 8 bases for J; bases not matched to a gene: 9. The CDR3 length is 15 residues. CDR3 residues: CASRPLAGAGHEQFF. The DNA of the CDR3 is TGTGCCAGTAGACCACTAGCGGGAGCTGGTCATGAGCAGTTCTTC.

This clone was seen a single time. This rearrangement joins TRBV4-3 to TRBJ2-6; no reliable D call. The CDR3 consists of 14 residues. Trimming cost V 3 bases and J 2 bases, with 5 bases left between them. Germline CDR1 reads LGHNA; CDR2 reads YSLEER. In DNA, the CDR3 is TGCGCCAGCAGCCAGAGCACTGGGGCCAACGTCCTGACTTTC. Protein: CASSQSTGANVLTF.

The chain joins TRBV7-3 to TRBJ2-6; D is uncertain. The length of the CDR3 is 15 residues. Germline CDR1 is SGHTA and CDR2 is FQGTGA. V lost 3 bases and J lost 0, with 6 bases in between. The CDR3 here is CASSFDVSGANVLTF. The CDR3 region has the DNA TGTGCCAGCAGCTTCGATGTCTCTGGGGCCAACGTCCTGACTTTC.

As DNA, the CDR3 is TGTGCCAGCAGTGAATTTTCCCAGGCTTCCTACGAGCAGTACTTC. It is translated as CASSEFSQASYEQYF. This chain joins TRBV2 and TRBJ2-7; D unclear. The CDR3 is 15 amino acids. Germline CDR1 reads SNHLY; CDR2 reads FYNNEI. The V gene lost 2 bases and the J gene lost 1 base, with 12 bases spanning the gap. Complete variable domain (other parts from reference TRBV2 and TRBJ2-7): EPEVTQTPSHQVTQMGQEVILRCVPISNHLYFYWYRQILGQKVEFLVSFYNNEISEKSEIFDDQFSVERPDGSNFTLKIRSTKLEDSAMYFCASSEFSQASYEQYFGPGTRLTVT.

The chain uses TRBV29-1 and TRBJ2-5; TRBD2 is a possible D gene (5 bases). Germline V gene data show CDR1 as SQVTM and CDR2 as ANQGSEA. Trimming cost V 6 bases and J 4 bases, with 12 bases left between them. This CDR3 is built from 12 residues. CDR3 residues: CSVPDRGETQYF. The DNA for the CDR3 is TGCAGCGTACCTGACCGGGGAGAGACCCAGTACTTC.

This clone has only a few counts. CDR3 coding DNA: TGTGCCAGCAGCGTCGGGAGTGGGGAGACCCAGTACTTC. Protein sequence: CASSVGSGETQYF. The chain recombines TRBV9 with TRBJ2-5; TRBD2 might be the D (6 bases). The CDR3 has 13 residues. CDR1 is SGDLS, CDR2 YYNGEE, per germline. V was clipped by 2 bases and J by 5 bases, with 10 bases between them.

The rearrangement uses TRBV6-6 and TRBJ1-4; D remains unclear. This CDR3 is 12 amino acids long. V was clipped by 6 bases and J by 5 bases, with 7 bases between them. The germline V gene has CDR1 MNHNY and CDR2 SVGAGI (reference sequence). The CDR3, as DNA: TGTGCCAGCAGGCTGGTCAATGAAAAACTGTTTTTT. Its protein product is CASRLVNEKLFF.

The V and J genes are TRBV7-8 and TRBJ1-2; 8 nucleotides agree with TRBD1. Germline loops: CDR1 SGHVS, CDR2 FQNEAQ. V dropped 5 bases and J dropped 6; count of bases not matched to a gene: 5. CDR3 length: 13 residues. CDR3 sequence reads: CASSPLTGDGYTF. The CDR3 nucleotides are TGTGCCAGCAGCCCGTTGACAGGGGATGGCTACACCTTC. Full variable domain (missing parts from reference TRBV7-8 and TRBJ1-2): GAGVSQSPRYKVAKRGQDVALRCDPISGHVSLFWYQQALGQGPEFLTYFQNEAQLDKSGLPSDRFFAERPEGSVSTLKIQRTQQEDSAVYLCASSPLTGDGYTFGSGTRLTVV.

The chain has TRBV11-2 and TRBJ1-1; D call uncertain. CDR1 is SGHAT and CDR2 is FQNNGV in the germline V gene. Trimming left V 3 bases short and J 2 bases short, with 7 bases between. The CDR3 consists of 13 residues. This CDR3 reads CASSFLLNTEAFF. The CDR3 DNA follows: TGTGCCAGCAGCTTTCTCCTCAACACTGAAGCTTTCTTT. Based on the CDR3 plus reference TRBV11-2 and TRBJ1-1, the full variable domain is EAGVAQSPRYKIIEKRQSVAFWCNPISGHATLYWYQQILGQGPKLLIQFQNNGVVDDSQLPKDRFSAERLKGVDSTLKIQPAKLEDSAVYLCASSFLLNTEAFFGQGTRLTVV.

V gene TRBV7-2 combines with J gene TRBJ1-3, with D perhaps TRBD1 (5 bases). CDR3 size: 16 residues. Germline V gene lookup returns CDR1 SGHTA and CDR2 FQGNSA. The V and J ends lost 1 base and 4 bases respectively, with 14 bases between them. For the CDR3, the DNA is TGTGCCAGCAGCTTAGGTCTTGGGGGTCACGGAAACACCATATATTTT. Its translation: CASSLGLGGHGNTIYF.

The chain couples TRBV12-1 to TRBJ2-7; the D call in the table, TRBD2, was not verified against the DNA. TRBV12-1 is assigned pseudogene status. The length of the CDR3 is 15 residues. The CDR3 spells CASRPARGKVLEQYF. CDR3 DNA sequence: TGTGCCAGCAGACCCGCTCGCGGGAAGGTTCTCGAGCAGTACTTC.

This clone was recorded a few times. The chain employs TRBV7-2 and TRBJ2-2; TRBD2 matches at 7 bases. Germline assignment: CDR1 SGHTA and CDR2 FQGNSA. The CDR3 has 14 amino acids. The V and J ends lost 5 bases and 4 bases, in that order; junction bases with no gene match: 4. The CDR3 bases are TGTGCCAGCAGCCCCCGACTAGCCACCGGGGAGCTGTTTTTT. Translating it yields CASSPRLATGELFF.

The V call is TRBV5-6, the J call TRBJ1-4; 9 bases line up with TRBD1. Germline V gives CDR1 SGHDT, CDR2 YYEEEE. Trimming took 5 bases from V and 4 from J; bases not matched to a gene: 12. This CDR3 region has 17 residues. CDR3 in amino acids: CASRHTGGTPHNEKLFF. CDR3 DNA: TGTGCCAGCAGACACACAGGGGGCACCCCCCATAATGAAAAACTGTTTTTT.

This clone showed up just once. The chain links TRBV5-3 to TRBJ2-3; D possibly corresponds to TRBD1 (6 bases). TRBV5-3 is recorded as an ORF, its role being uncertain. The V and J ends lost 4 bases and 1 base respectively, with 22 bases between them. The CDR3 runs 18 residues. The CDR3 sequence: CARSVRPGHRHRTDTQYF. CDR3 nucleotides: TGTGCCAGAAGCGTCCGACCGGGACACAGACATCGCACAGATACGCAGTATTTT.

This chain's CDR3 is CASSFAGSQETQYF. Here the CDR3 DNA reads TGTGCCAGCAGTTTCGCGGGGTCTCAAGAGACCCAGTACTTC. This sequence joins TRBV6-6 and TRBJ2-5; TRBD2 might be the D (6 bases). Germline V lookup: CDR1 MNHNY, CDR2 SVGAGI (reference sequence). This CDR3 has 14 amino acids. V dropped 4 bases and J dropped 2 bases, with 11 bases sitting between them.

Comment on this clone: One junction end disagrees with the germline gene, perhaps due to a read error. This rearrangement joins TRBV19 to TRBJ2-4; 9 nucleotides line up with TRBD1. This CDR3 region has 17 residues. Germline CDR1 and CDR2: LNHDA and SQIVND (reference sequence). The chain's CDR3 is CASSPRSGQGVRNIQYF. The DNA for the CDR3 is TGTGCCAGTAGTCCCCGATCGGGACAGGGAGTGAGAAACATTCAGTACTTT.

The CDR3 is CASSHQADTEAFF. CDR3 bases: TGCGCCAGCAGCCACCAAGCGGACACTGAAGCTTTCTTT. The chain combines TRBV4-1 with TRBJ1-1; D not resolved. The length of the CDR3 is 13 residues. Germline V gives CDR1 MGHRA, CDR2 YSYEKL. The V end lost 3 bases, the J end lost 3 bases, and 8 bases lay between the germline ends.